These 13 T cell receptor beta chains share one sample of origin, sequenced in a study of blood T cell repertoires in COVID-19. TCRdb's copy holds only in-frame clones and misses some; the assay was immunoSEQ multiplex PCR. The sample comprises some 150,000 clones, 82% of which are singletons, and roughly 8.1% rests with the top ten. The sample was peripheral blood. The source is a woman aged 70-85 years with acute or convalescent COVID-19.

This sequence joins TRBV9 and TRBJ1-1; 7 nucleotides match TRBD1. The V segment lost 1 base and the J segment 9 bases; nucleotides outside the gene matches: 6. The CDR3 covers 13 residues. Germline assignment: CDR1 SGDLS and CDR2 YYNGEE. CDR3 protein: CASSVFDREKAFF. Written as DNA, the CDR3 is TGTGCCAGCAGCGTATTTGACAGGGAGAAAGCTTTCTTT.

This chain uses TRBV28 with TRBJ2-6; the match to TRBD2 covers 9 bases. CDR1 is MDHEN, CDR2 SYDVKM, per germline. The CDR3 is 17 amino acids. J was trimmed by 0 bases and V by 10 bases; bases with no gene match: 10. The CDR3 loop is CATAGAGGPSGANVLTF. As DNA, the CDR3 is TGTGCCACGGCTGGGGCGGGAGGGCCCTCTGGGGCCAACGTCCTGACTTTC.

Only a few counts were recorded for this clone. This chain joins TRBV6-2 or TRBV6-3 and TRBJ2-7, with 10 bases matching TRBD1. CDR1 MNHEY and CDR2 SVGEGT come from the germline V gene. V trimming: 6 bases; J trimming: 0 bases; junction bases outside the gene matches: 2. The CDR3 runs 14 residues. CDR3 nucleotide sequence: TGTGCCAGCAGCCGGACAGGGGGCTCCTACGAGCAGTACTTC. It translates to CASSRTGGSYEQYF.

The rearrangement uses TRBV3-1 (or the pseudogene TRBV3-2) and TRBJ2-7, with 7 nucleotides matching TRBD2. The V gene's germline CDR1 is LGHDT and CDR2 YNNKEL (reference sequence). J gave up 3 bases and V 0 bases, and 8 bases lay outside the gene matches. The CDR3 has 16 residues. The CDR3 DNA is TGTGCCAGCAGCCAAGAGGGCCCTAGCGGAGGCTACGAGCAGTACTTC. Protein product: CASSQEGPSGGYEQYF.

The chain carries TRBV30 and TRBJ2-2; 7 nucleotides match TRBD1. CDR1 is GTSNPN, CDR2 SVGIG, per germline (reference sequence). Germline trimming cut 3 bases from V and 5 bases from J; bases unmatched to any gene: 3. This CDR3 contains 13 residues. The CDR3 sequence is CAWSSTGTGELFF. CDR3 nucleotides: TGTGCCTGGAGCTCGACAGGGACCGGGGAGCTGTTTTTT.

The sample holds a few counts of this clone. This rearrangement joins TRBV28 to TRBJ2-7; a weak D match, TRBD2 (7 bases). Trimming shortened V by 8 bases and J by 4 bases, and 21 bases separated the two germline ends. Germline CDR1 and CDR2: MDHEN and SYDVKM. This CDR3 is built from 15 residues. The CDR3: CASSSDRGGGYEQYF. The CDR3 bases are TGTGCCAGCTCATCCGATAGGGGGGGAGGTTACGAGCAGTACTTC.

CDR3: CASSDRTGDYGYTF. CDR3 DNA: TGTGCCAGCAGCGACCGGACAGGGGACTATGGCTACACCTTC. The chain employs TRBV2 and TRBJ1-2; 9 bases align to TRBD1. CDR1 is SNHLY and CDR2 is FYNNEI in the germline V gene. The CDR3 sequence is 14 residues long. The junction had 5 bases not matched to a gene; V was cut back by 6 bases and J by 3 bases.

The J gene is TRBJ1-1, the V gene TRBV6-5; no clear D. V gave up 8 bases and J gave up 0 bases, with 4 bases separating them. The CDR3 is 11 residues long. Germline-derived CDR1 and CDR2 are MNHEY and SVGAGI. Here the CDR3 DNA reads TGTGCCAGCGGAGTGAACACTGAAGCTTTCTTT. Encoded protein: CASGVNTEAFF.

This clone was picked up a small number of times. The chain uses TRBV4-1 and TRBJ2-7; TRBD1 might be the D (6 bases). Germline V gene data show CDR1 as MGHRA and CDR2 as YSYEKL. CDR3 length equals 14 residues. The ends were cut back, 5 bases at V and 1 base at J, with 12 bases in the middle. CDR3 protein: CASSSGQTSYEQYF. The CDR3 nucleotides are TGCGCCAGCAGCTCCGGACAGACGTCCTACGAGCAGTACTTC.

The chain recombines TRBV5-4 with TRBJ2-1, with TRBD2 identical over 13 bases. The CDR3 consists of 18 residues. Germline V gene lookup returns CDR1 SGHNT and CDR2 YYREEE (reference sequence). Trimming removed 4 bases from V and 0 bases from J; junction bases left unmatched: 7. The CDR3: CASSPGTSGVSSYNEQFF. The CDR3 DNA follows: TGTGCCAGCAGCCCTGGGACTAGCGGGGTGAGCTCCTACAATGAGCAGTTCTTC. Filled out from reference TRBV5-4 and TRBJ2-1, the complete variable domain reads ETGVTQSPTHLIKTRGQQVTLRCSSQSGHNTVSWYQQALGQGPQFIFQYYREEENGRGNFPPRFSGLQFPNYSSELNVNALELDDSALYLCASSPGTSGVSSYNEQFFGPGTRLTVL.

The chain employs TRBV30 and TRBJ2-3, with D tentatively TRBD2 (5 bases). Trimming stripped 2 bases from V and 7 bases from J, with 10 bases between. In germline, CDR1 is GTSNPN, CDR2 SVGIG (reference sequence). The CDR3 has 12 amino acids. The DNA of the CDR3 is TGTGCCTGGAGTCCGGGAACCCATACGCAGTATTTT. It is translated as CAWSPGTHTQYF.

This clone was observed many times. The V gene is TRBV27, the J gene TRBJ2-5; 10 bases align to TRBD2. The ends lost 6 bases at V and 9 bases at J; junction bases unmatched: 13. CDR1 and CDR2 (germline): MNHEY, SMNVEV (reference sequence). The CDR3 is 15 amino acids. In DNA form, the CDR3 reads TGTGCCAGCAGCTCTAGCGGGGGAGCCGGAGTACCCCAGTACTTC. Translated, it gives CASSSSGGAGVPQYF.

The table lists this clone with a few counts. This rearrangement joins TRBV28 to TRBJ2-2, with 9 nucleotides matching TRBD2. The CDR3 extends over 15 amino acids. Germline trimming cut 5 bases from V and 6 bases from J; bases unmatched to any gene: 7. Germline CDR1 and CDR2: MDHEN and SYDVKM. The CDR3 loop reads CASSGPGLASGELFF. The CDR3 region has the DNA TGTGCCAGCAGTGGACCGGGACTAGCCTCCGGGGAGCTGTTTTTT.